Following are 27 T cell receptor beta chains from one sample sequenced in a study of Ad26.COV2.S vaccination and SARS-CoV-2 variants. The treatment was: some 20 received Ad26.COV2.S at low or high dose, single or two shots; roughly 5 received placebo; per-sample allocation not given. Sampling was done on day 63 after the first vaccine or placebo injection. Clones were sequenced by immunoSEQ multiplex PCR, and TCRdb holds only the in-frame ones, with some missing. The sample records roughly 400,000 clones, 90% being singletons. The starting material was peripheral blood, obtained in a trial of Ad26.COV2.S vaccine versus placebo. The source is a person aged 18 to 65 who received the Ad26.COV2.S COVID-19 vaccine or a placebo.

V is TRBV20-1 and J is TRBJ2-1; D might be TRBD2 (6 bases). V was pared by 3 bases and J by 4 bases, with 13 bases between. The CDR3 covers 14 residues. Germline loops: CDR1 DFQATT, CDR2 SNEGSKA (reference sequence). CDR3 protein: CSASETRSYNEQFF. CDR3 DNA sequence: TGCAGTGCTAGTGAGACTAGGTCTTACAATGAGCAGTTCTTC.

V gene TRBV6-2 or TRBV6-3 combines with J gene TRBJ2-4, with 11 bases fitting TRBD1. Germline CDR1 MNHEY, CDR2 SVGEGT. Losses at the gene ends were 2 bases for V and 5 bases for J; bases not matched to a gene: 11. This CDR3 spans 18 amino acids. CDR3 amino acids: CASSYEVGTGGGQNIQYF. The DNA of the CDR3 is TGTGCCAGCAGTTACGAGGTTGGGACAGGGGGTGGCCAAAACATTCAGTACTTC.

The J gene is TRBJ2-3, the V gene TRBV5-6; the D is unclear. CDR1 is SGHDT, CDR2 YYEEEE, per germline. This CDR3 is 14 amino acids long. V lost 2 bases, J lost 0 bases, and 7 bases lay in between. Here the CDR3 DNA reads TGTGCCAGCAGCTTAACGATCAGCACAGATACGCAGTATTTT. It yields the protein CASSLTISTDTQYF.

This rearrangement joins TRBV2 to TRBJ1-1; no reliable D call. The CDR3 spans 12 residues. Germline-derived CDR1 and CDR2 are SNHLY and FYNNEI. The V end was cut by 7 bases, the J end by 1 base, with 7 bases between. Here the CDR3 DNA reads TGTGCCAGCACCTACAGGAACACTGAAGCTTTCTTT. Residues: CASTYRNTEAFF.

The genes are TRBV20-1 and TRBJ2-2; D gene uncertain. The CDR3 covers 10 residues. The germline V and J ends were trimmed by 4 bases and 9 bases, with 6 bases remaining between them. Per the germline V gene, CDR1 is DFQATT and CDR2 is SNEGSKA (reference sequence). The CDR3 region is CSANPRELFF. The CDR3 region has the DNA TGCAGTGCTAACCCACGGGAGCTGTTTTTT.

The V and J genes are TRBV6-5 and TRBJ2-1; 15 bases are shared with TRBD2. This CDR3 region has 15 residues. Germline assignment: CDR1 MNHEY and CDR2 SVGAGI. J gave up 7 bases and V 2 bases, and 0 bases lay outside the gene matches. CDR3 loop: CASSYGTSGRNEQFF. Written as DNA, the CDR3 is TGTGCCAGCAGTTACGGGACTAGCGGGAGGAATGAGCAGTTCTTC.

In regard to this clone: This clone may be a read error of a much larger clone one base away. J is TRBJ1-5 and V is TRBV6-5; no firm D call. Trimming cost V 6 bases and J 0 bases, with 3 bases left between them. Germline values: CDR1 MNHEY, CDR2 SVGAGI. This CDR3 is built from 12 residues. The CDR3: CASRYSNQPQHF. DNA of the CDR3: TGTGCCAGCAGGTATAGCAATCAGCCCCAGCATTTT.

This clone was picked up a small number of times. The chain carries TRBV7-2 and TRBJ2-1, with D possibly being TRBD2 (6 bases). The CDR3 covers 14 residues. V lost 0 bases and J lost 8, with 11 bases in between. CDR1 and CDR2 from the germline V gene are SGHTA and FQGNSA. CDR3 nucleotide sequence: TGTGCCAGCAGCTTAGCAGGGCTAGCGCATGAGCAGTTCTTC. Its translation: CASSLAGLAHEQFF. Combining the CDR3 with reference TRBV7-2 and TRBJ2-1 gives the whole variable domain GAGVSQSPSNKVTEKGKDVELRCDPISGHTALYWYRQSLGQGLEFLIYFQGNSAPDKSGLPSDRFSAERTGGSVSTLTIQRTQQEDSAVYLCASSLAGLAHEQFFGPGTRLTVL.

V and J are TRBV5-1 and TRBJ2-2, with 7 bases identical to TRBD1. J lost 7 bases, V lost 5 bases, and 17 bases had no gene match. This CDR3 region has 17 residues. Germline V gene sequence: CDR1 SGHRS, CDR2 YFSETQ. For the CDR3, the DNA is TGCGCCAGCAGTCCCGAGCAAGCAGGGGGTGTTGGCGGGGAGCTGTTTTTT. It specifies CASSPEQAGGVGGELFF.

The chain joins TRBV18 to TRBJ2-1; 11 bases agree with TRBD2. The CDR3 runs 14 residues. J was trimmed by 7 bases and V by 6 bases; bases with no gene match: 5. CDR1 KGHSH and CDR2 LQKENI come from the germline V gene. CDR3 bases: TGTGCCAGCTCGTCCACTAGCGGGAGTAATGAGCAGTTCTTC. The encoded protein is CASSSTSGSNEQFF.

This chain links TRBV5-1 with TRBJ2-5; 8 positions agree with TRBD2. Unmatched junction bases numbered 12, after V lost 6 bases and J lost 5 bases. The V gene's germline CDR1 is SGHRS and CDR2 YFSETQ. There are 15 residues in the CDR3. CDR3 sequence (DNA): TGCGCCAGCACGGGGGGTGCGGGAGGCGCGGAGACCCAGTACTTC. As protein: CASTGGAGGAETQYF.

The chain couples TRBV7-8 to TRBJ2-5, with 12 positions matching TRBD2. The CDR3 runs to 16 residues. Per the germline V gene, CDR1 is SGHVS and CDR2 is FQNEAQ. The ends lost 2 bases at V and 4 bases at J; junction bases unmatched: 5. Here the CDR3 reads CASSLMTSGSRETQYF. The CDR3 DNA follows: TGTGCCAGCAGCTTAATGACTAGCGGGAGCCGAGAGACCCAGTACTTC.

Here the CDR3 reads CASSFFGGTTYEQYF. Here the CDR3 DNA reads TGTGCCAGCAGCTTCTTTGGGGGAACTACCTACGAGCAGTACTTC. The chain employs TRBV5-5 and TRBJ2-7; D could derive from TRBD1 or TRBD2 (5 bases each). V was cut by 2 bases and J by 2 bases, with 14 bases left in between. Germline CDR1 SGHKS, CDR2 YYEKEE (reference sequence). This CDR3 is 15 amino acids long.

This clone came up once. The CDR3 DNA reads as TGTGCCAGCAGCCCCCGTGGGCGGGGCTCCTACGAGCAGTACTTC. As protein: CASSPRGRGSYEQYF. This rearrangement joins TRBV7-8 to TRBJ2-7; the D gene is possibly TRBD2 (6 bases). The CDR3 is made up of 15 amino acids. Trimming took 5 bases from V and 0 from J, leaving 14 bases between them. The germline V gene has CDR1 SGHVS and CDR2 FQNEAQ.

The V gene is TRBV7-9, the J gene TRBJ2-3; 7 bases line up with TRBD2. V shed 1 base and J 1 base; nucleotides not matched to a gene: 5. The CDR3 is 16 amino acids. CDR1 and CDR2 from the germline V gene are SEHNR and FQNEAQ (reference sequence). CDR3 bases: TGTGCCAGCAGCTTAGTCTCCACTAGCGGCACAGATACGCAGTATTTT. This translates into CASSLVSTSGTDTQYF.

The chain joins TRBV10-2 to TRBJ2-7; D could derive from TRBD1 or TRBD2 (5 bases each). V was cut by 7 bases and J by 3 bases, with 19 bases left in between. The germline V gene has CDR1 WSHSY and CDR2 SAAADI. The CDR3 has 15 amino acids. CDR3 nucleotide sequence: TGCGCCAGCATGTCCCCTACCGGGACGGACTACGAGCAGTACTTC. It translates to CASMSPTGTDYEQYF.

This rearrangement joins TRBV28 to TRBJ2-3; 8 nucleotides match TRBD2. The CDR3 is 17 amino acids. CDR1 is MDHEN and CDR2 is SYDVKM in the germline V gene. V dropped 2 bases and J dropped 1; count of bases not matched to a gene: 8. In DNA, the CDR3 is TGTGCCAGCAGTTTACTTCTCGGGGGGGTGGGCACAGATACGCAGTATTTT. Translating gives CASSLLLGGVGTDTQYF.

The table lists this clone with a few counts. This chain links TRBV19 with TRBJ1-4, with D tentatively TRBD1 (5 bases). From germline, CDR1 is LNHDA and CDR2 SQIVND (reference sequence). The ends were cut back, 6 bases at V and 0 bases at J, with 14 bases in the middle. The CDR3 is made up of 16 amino acids. The CDR3, as DNA: TGTGCCAGTAGGGGACTGTCTGGTGCAACTAATGAAAAACTGTTTTTT. It yields the protein CASRGLSGATNEKLFF.

V and J are TRBV5-6 and TRBJ2-7; a possible D gene is TRBD2 (6 bases). This CDR3 is 13 amino acids long. V was trimmed by 4 bases and J by 3 bases, leaving 11 bases between them. CDR1 SGHDT and CDR2 YYEEEE come from the germline V gene. Written as DNA, the CDR3 is TGTGCCAGCAGCGGGGGACTTTACTACGAGCAGTACTTC. Residues: CASSGGLYYEQYF.

The chain is built from TRBV18 and TRBJ2-1; the match to TRBD2 covers 16 bases. This CDR3 comprises 21 residues. Unmatched junction bases numbered 18, after V lost 3 bases and J lost 7 bases. Germline V gene data show CDR1 as KGHSH and CDR2 as LQKENI. DNA of the CDR3: TGTGCCAGCTCACCTCGTTCGGGACTAGCGGGAGGGCCTTCTGGTTTGAATGAGCAGTTCTTC. It yields the protein CASSPRSGLAGGPSGLNEQFF.

This sequence joins TRBV6-1 and TRBJ2-1, with D tentatively TRBD1 (5 bases). The CDR3 is made up of 13 amino acids. Germline CDR1 reads MNHNS; CDR2 reads SASEGT. V lost 2 bases, J lost 12 bases, and 14 bases lay in between. In nucleotides, the CDR3 is TGTGCCAGCAGTGAAAAACGGCAGGGTGGGCAGTTCTTC. It encodes CASSEKRQGGQFF.

This clone appeared a single time. The V gene is TRBV12-3 or TRBV12-4, the J gene TRBJ2-3, with no clear D. V was shortened by 5 bases and J by 7 bases, with 10 bases between the two germline ends. CDR3 length: 12 amino acids. For the CDR3, the DNA is TGTGCCAGCAGTATCTACCCCTATACGCAGTATTTT. Protein: CASSIYPYTQYF.

The chain recombines TRBV5-5 with TRBJ1-1; D remains unclear. Deletions cut 4 bases from V and 1 base from J, with 17 bases between. CDR1 is SGHKS and CDR2 is YYEKEE in the germline V gene (reference sequence). This CDR3 contains 16 residues. CDR3 nucleotides: TGTGCCAGCAGCCACGCTTTCCGACGGACGAACACTGAAGCTTTCTTT. Its protein is CASSHAFRRTNTEAFF.

The chain has TRBV9 and TRBJ2-3; D not resolved. Germline V gene lookup returns CDR1 SGDLS and CDR2 YYNGEE. V lost 0 bases, J lost 4 bases, and 6 bases lay in between. This CDR3 is 13 amino acids long. CDR3 bases: TGTGCCAGCAGCGTAGCCCCGGCAGATACGCAGTATTTT. Its protein is CASSVAPADTQYF.

The chain couples TRBV10-3 to TRBJ2-6, with TRBD1 as a possible D gene (6 bases). The germline gives CDR1 ENHRY, CDR2 SYGVKD. Trimming shortened V by 6 bases and J by 1 base, and 13 bases separated the two germline ends. The CDR3 is made up of 16 amino acids. The CDR3 is CAISPKTGSGANVLTF. CDR3 DNA sequence: TGTGCCATCAGCCCCAAAACAGGGTCTGGGGCCAACGTCCTGACTTTC.

This clone was counted a few times. The V gene is TRBV19, the J gene TRBJ2-5, with D possibly matching TRBD1 (6 bases). CDR3 length: 13 residues. The germline V and J ends were trimmed by 5 bases and 5 bases, with 12 bases remaining between them. The V gene's germline CDR1 is LNHDA and CDR2 SQIVND (reference sequence). Here the CDR3 reads CASSGGRAETQYF. The CDR3 DNA follows: TGTGCCAGTAGTGGGGGCAGGGCGGAGACCCAGTACTTC.

This sequence joins TRBV21-1 and TRBJ2-1; the table gives TRBD2 as D, unverified against the DNA. TRBV21-1 is termed a pseudogene. The CDR3 extends over 17 amino acids. Here the CDR3 reads CASSKMLAGPSYNEQFF. Here the CDR3 DNA reads TGTGCCAGCAGCAAAATGTTAGCGGGACCTTCTTACAATGAGCAGTTCTTC.